The 25 T cell receptor beta chains given below trace back to one sample, sequenced in a study of T-cell memory formation after mild COVID-19. TCRdb reanalysed the 5' RACE reads using MiXCR and keeps one entry per CDR3 protein. The profile shows 350,000 to 500,000 distinct CDR3 sequences, about a quarter of them singletons. Source material: PBMCs or a T cell subset sorted from them (not recorded which). These receptors all stem from an adult woman who had mild COVID-19 (a few samples of this study predate the infection). Cell type and time point are not known.

The V call is TRBV3-1, the J call TRBJ2-1; D ambiguous. V was cut by 6 bases and J by 5 bases, with 8 bases left in between. The CDR3 loop spans 12 amino acids. From germline, CDR1 is LGHDT and CDR2 YNNKEL (reference sequence). CDR3 DNA sequence: TGTGCCAGCAGACTACGGAACAATGAGCAGTTCTTC. Translation gives CASRLRNNEQFF.

This clonotype showed up just a few times. The chain joins TRBV30 to TRBJ2-3, with 8 positions matching TRBD2. V gave up 8 bases and J gave up 6 bases; unmatched junction bases: 10. The length of the CDR3 is 13 residues. Germline loops: CDR1 GTSNPN, CDR2 SVGIG (reference sequence). The CDR3 region is CATSQRERDTQYF. The CDR3 DNA sequence: TGTGCCACCTCACAGCGGGAGCGGGATACGCAGTATTTT.

This clonotype came up a few times. The chain employs TRBV15 and TRBJ1-5, with unresolved D. The CDR3 contains 14 residues. The germline gives CDR1 LNHNV, CDR2 YYDKDF (reference sequence). V was trimmed by 7 bases and J by 2 bases, leaving 12 bases between them. Here the CDR3 reads CATTIYLGNQPQHF. The CDR3 bases are TGTGCCACCACCATCTACTTGGGCAATCAGCCCCAGCATTTT.

The CDR3 nucleotides are TGCGCCAGCAGCCAAGATCGGCCGGGAGGGCGACGGCAGCCCCAGCATTTT. Residues: CASSQDRPGGRRQPQHF. The gene calls are TRBV4-1 and TRBJ1-5; D gene unclear. V dropped 0 bases and J dropped 7 bases, with 19 bases sitting between them. CDR3 size: 17 residues. CDR1 MGHRA and CDR2 YSYEKL come from the germline V gene.

This clonotype has just a few counts. The chain employs TRBV7-6 and TRBJ2-7, with 11 bases matching TRBD2. With 5 bases clipped from V and 2 bases from J, the junction kept 8 bases outside the gene matches. The CDR3 is 16 residues long. Germline values: CDR1 SGHVS, CDR2 FNYEAQ. This CDR3 reads CASSRLSLAGAYEQYF. The CDR3 DNA reads TGTGCCAGCAGCCGCCTCTCACTAGCGGGGGCCTACGAGCAGTACTTC.

This clonotype turned up a few times. The CDR3 is CASGANYGYTF. The CDR3 DNA reads TGCGCCAGCGGGGCGAACTATGGCTACACCTTC. The V and J genes are TRBV5-1 and TRBJ1-2, with D possibly matching TRBD1 (5 bases). The CDR3 spans 11 residues. The V end lost 7 bases, the J end lost 2 bases, and 6 bases lay between the germline ends. Germline CDR1 is SGHRS and CDR2 is YFSETQ.

The chain combines TRBV7-9 with TRBJ2-1; D is uncertain. V shed 2 bases and J shed 8 bases, with 16 bases lying between them. Germline V gene sequence: CDR1 SEHNR, CDR2 FQNEAQ (reference sequence). The CDR3 loop spans 15 amino acids. The CDR3 sequence is CASSLRSNVNDEQFF. In nucleotides, the CDR3 is TGTGCCAGCAGCTTAAGAAGTAACGTCAACGATGAGCAGTTCTTC.

In its sample, this clonotype was seen a few times. The chain joins TRBV6-2 or TRBV6-3 to TRBJ2-2; perhaps TRBD2 as D (5 bases). The germline gives CDR1 MNHEY, CDR2 SVGEGT. Trimming took 7 bases from V and 5 from J, leaving 14 bases between them. The length of the CDR3 is 14 residues. CDR3 bases: TGTGCCAGCATCTATCGGGGTGCGACCGGGGAGCTGTTTTTT. Its protein product is CASIYRGATGELFF.

This chain connects TRBV3-1 to TRBJ2-3; D ambiguous. Trimming took off 3 bases at V and 3 bases at J, with 25 bases between the two ends. The CDR3 has 19 amino acids. The germline CDR1 and CDR2 sequences are LGHDT and YNNKEL (reference sequence). CDR3 bases: TGTGCCAGCAGCCAGACCCAAGCGCGAGTTTCGAGGTGGACAGATACGCAGTATTTT. Protein product: CASSQTQARVSRWTDTQYF.

The sample holds a few counts of this clonotype. V usage is TRBV19 and J usage is TRBJ1-1; maybe TRBD1 (6 bases). V gave up 10 bases and J gave up 4 bases, with 19 bases separating them. The V gene's germline CDR1 is LNHDA and CDR2 SQIVND (reference sequence). The CDR3 loop spans 14 amino acids. The CDR3, as DNA: TGTGCCACCGATCAGGGGAGGGAGACCACTGAAGCTTTCTTT. Translating gives CATDQGRETTEAFF. Combining the CDR3 with reference TRBV19 and TRBJ1-1 gives the whole variable domain DGGITQSPKYLFRKEGQNVTLSCEQNLNHDAMYWYRQDPGQGLRLIYYSQIVNDFQKGDIAEGYSVSREKKESFPLTVTSAQKNPTAFYLCATDQGRETTEAFFGQGTRLTVV.

This clonotype showed up just a few times. The rearrangement links TRBV11-2 to TRBJ2-2, with D perhaps matching TRBD1 (5 bases). CDR1 SGHAT and CDR2 FQNNGV come from the germline V gene. The V and J ends lost 1 base and 3 bases respectively, with 18 bases between them. The CDR3 is 18 residues long. The CDR3 coding sequence is TGTGCCAGCAGCTTAGCAACAGGCGACTGGTTCGACACCGGGGAGCTGTTTTTT. As protein: CASSLATGDWFDTGELFF.

The chain is built from TRBV21-1 and TRBJ2-5; the table's D call TRBD2 went unverified against the DNA. TRBV21-1 is marked as a pseudogene. The CDR3 is made up of 20 amino acids. The chain's CDR3 is CASSKEGAASGGPSQETQYF. In DNA form, the CDR3 reads TGTGCCAGCAGCAAAGAGGGTGCGGCTAGCGGGGGCCCTTCCCAAGAGACCCAGTACTTC.

This clonotype occurred a few times. The V gene is TRBV4-1, the J gene TRBJ1-1, with D unresolved. CDR3 size: 14 residues. Germline V CDR1 and CDR2: MGHRA, YSYEKL. V was clipped by 0 bases and J by 0 bases, with 5 bases between them. The CDR3 spells CASSQDGMNTEAFF. The CDR3 DNA follows: TGCGCCAGCAGCCAAGACGGGATGAACACTGAAGCTTTCTTT.

V usage is TRBV5-1 and J usage is TRBJ2-7; TRBD2 matches at 12 bases. V lost 0 bases and J lost 2; bases outside the gene matches: 3. The germline V gene encodes CDR1 SGHRS and CDR2 YFSETQ. The CDR3 length is 16 residues. The CDR3 nucleotides read TGCGCCAGCAGCTTGGAGGCTAGCGGGGGGGCCTACGAGCAGTACTTC. Amino acid sequence: CASSLEASGGAYEQYF.

This clonotype turned up a few times. This chain joins TRBV6-1 and TRBJ2-1; possibly TRBD1 for D (5 bases). This CDR3 has 14 residues. V was clipped by 8 bases and J by 7 bases, with 18 bases between them. In germline, CDR1 is MNHNS, CDR2 SASEGT. The CDR3 protein is CASSPWAGQNEQFF. In DNA form, the CDR3 reads TGTGCCAGCTCCCCCTGGGCAGGGCAGAATGAGCAGTTCTTC.

A few counts support this clonotype. The CDR3: CASSLPDENTDTQYF. CDR3 nucleotide sequence: TGTGCCAGCAGCCTGCCAGACGAAAACACAGATACGCAGTATTTT. This sequence joins TRBV11-3 and TRBJ2-3; D gene unclear. V shed 5 bases and J shed 2 bases, with 14 bases lying between them. The CDR3 spans 15 residues. The V gene's germline CDR1 is SGHNT and CDR2 YENEEA.

The rearrangement uses TRBV9 and TRBJ2-5; D gene ambiguous. The germline V gene has CDR1 SGDLS and CDR2 YYNGEE. The V gene lost 4 bases and the J gene lost 2 bases, with 6 bases spanning the gap. The CDR3 covers 12 residues. The CDR3: CASSTQQETQYF. CDR3 nucleotide sequence: TGTGCCAGCAGCACTCAACAAGAGACCCAGTACTTC.

The chain carries TRBV5-6 and TRBJ2-3; D might be TRBD1 (5 bases). Trimming stripped 4 bases from V and 2 bases from J, with 20 bases between. The CDR3 consists of 17 residues. Germline CDR1 SGHDT, CDR2 YYEEEE. The CDR3 is CASSLGVQSINTDTQYF. The CDR3 DNA is TGTGCCAGCAGCCTAGGGGTCCAGTCCATCAACACAGATACGCAGTATTTT.

This clonotype was observed a few times. The chain combines TRBV12-3 or TRBV12-4 with TRBJ2-7; the D gene is possibly TRBD1 (6 bases). This CDR3 spans 15 amino acids. Trimming left V 7 bases short and J 3 bases short, with 19 bases between. The chain's CDR3 is CASTTTGIRNYEQYF. The DNA of the CDR3 is TGTGCCAGCACCACCACAGGGATTCGAAACTACGAGCAGTACTTC.

The genes are TRBV7-3 and TRBJ1-2; D is perhaps TRBD1 (5 bases). V dropped 1 base and J dropped 11 bases, with 20 bases sitting between them. Germline lookup yields CDR1 SGHTA and CDR2 FQGTGA. CDR3 size: 15 residues. The CDR3 is CASSLRAEGEGRYTF. CDR3 nucleotide sequence: TGTGCCAGCAGCTTAAGGGCAGAAGGGGAGGGGAGGTACACCTTC.

The chain employs TRBV7-2 and TRBJ1-3; unclear D gene. The CDR3 consists of 14 residues. V was trimmed by 5 bases and J by 4 bases, leaving 12 bases between them. CDR1 is SGHTA, CDR2 FQGNSA, per germline. Written as DNA, the CDR3 is TGTGCCAGCAGCCCACGACCAACAGGAAACACCATATATTTT. Its protein is CASSPRPTGNTIYF.

J is TRBJ2-3 and V is TRBV9; the match to TRBD1 covers 10 bases. Germline CDR1 is SGDLS and CDR2 is YYNGEE. J was trimmed by 6 bases and V by 4 bases; bases with no gene match: 8. The CDR3 extends over 15 amino acids. The CDR3 sequence: CASSPRDRGGDTQYF. CDR3 nucleotide sequence: TGTGCCAGCAGCCCCCGGGACAGGGGAGGGGATACGCAGTATTTT.

This clonotype is a singleton in its sample. The chain uses TRBV15 and TRBJ2-1, with 11 bases fitting TRBD2. Unmatched junction bases numbered 11, after V lost 5 bases and J lost 2 bases. Germline V gene lookup returns CDR1 LNHNV and CDR2 YYDKDF (reference sequence). The length of the CDR3 is 18 residues. The CDR3 sequence is CATSQNSGRAATYNEQFF. The CDR3 nucleotides are TGTGCCACCAGCCAAAATAGCGGGAGGGCCGCAACCTACAATGAGCAGTTCTTC.

The chain employs TRBV12-3 or TRBV12-4 and TRBJ2-5; D is unresolved. The CDR3 loop spans 14 amino acids. V shed 6 bases and J shed 5 bases, with 16 bases lying between them. CDR3 DNA sequence: TGTGCCAGCAGACTCGGCCCCGGCATCGAGACCCAGTACTTC. This encodes CASRLGPGIETQYF.

This clonotype was counted between two and nine times. The chain recombines TRBV5-1 with TRBJ1-1; the D is unclear. CDR1 and CDR2 from the germline V gene are SGHRS and YFSETQ. The length of the CDR3 is 14 residues. Trimming stripped 0 bases from V and 1 base from J, with 7 bases between. The CDR3 loop reads CASSLEDPNTEAFF. The CDR3 DNA is TGCGCCAGCAGCTTGGAGGACCCGAACACTGAAGCTTTCTTT.